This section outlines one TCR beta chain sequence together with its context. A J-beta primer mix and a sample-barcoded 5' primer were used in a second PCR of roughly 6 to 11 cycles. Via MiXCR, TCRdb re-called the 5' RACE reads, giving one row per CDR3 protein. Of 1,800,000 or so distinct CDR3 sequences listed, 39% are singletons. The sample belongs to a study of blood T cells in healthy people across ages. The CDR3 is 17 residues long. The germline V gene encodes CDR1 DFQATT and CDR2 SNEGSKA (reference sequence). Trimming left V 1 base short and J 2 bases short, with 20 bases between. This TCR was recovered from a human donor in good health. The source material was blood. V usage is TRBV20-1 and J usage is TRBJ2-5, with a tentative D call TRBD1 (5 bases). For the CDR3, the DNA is TGCAGTGCTAGAGGGGGTAACAGGTCGGCCTTACAAGAGACCCAGTACTTC. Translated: CSARGGNRSALQETQYF.